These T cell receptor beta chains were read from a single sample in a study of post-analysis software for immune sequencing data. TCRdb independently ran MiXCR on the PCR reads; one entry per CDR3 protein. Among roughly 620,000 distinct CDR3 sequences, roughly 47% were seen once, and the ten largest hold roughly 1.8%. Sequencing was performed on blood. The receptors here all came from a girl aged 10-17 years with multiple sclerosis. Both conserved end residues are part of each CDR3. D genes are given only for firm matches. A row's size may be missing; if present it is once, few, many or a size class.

CDR3aa: CSARDRSRDISGYTF
CDR3nt: TGCAGTGCTAGAGACCGCTCCCGGGACATCTCTGGCTACACCTTC
d_gene: -
abundance: few
j_gene: TRBJ1-2
v_gene: TRBV20-1

CDR3aa: CASSYSFGGLSGYTF
CDR3nt: TGTGCCAGCAGTTACTCGTTCGGGGGATTGAGTGGCTACACCTTC
d_gene: -
abundance: few
j_gene: TRBJ1-2
v_gene: TRBV6-5

CDR3aa: CASSIRQMNTEAFF
CDR3nt: TGTGCCAGCAGTATACGACAGATGAACACTGAAGCTTTCTTT
d_gene: -
abundance: -
j_gene: TRBJ1-1
v_gene: TRBV12-3/TRBV12-4

CDR3aa: CAGSRTGLAGGSSYNEQFF
CDR3nt: TGTGCCGGCAGTCGCACGGGACTAGCGGGAGGGTCCTCCTACAATGAGCAGTTCTTC
d_gene: TRBD2
abundance: -
j_gene: TRBJ2-1
v_gene: TRBV9

CDR3aa: CSVVSRTRTGGGEQYF
CDR3nt: TGCAGCGTTGTTTCTAGAACGAGGACAGGGGGTGGGGAGCAGTACTTC
d_gene: TRBD1
abundance: few
j_gene: TRBJ2-5
v_gene: TRBV29-1

CDR3aa: CAIRPRGDIRGYTF
CDR3nt: TGTGCCATCAGGCCCAGGGGGGATATACGAGGCTACACCTTC
d_gene: TRBD1
abundance: -
j_gene: TRBJ1-2
v_gene: TRBV10-3

CDR3aa: CASSPRTSRETQYF
CDR3nt: TGTGCCAGTAGTCCACGGACGTCGCGGGAGACCCAGTACTTC
d_gene: -
abundance: -
j_gene: TRBJ2-5
v_gene: TRBV19

CDR3aa: CASSPYGTGPFDEQFF
CDR3nt: TGTGCCAGCAGTCCCTACGGGACAGGCCCTTTCGATGAGCAGTTCTTC
d_gene: TRBD1
abundance: -
j_gene: TRBJ2-1
v_gene: TRBV28

CDR3aa: CASSISPITSYNSPLHF
CDR3nt: TGTGCCAGCAGTATATCCCCGATTACCTCCTATAATTCACCCCTCCACTTT
d_gene: -
abundance: -
j_gene: TRBJ1-6
v_gene: TRBV12-3/TRBV12-4

CDR3aa: CASSLRSQDTEAFF
CDR3nt: TGTGCCAGCAGCTTACGTTCTCAGGACACTGAAGCTTTCTTT
d_gene: -
abundance: -
j_gene: TRBJ1-1
v_gene: TRBV7-3

CDR3aa: CSARAALGQETQYF
CDR3nt: TGCAGTGCTAGGGCAGCCCTAGGACAAGAGACCCAGTACTTC
d_gene: -
abundance: -
j_gene: TRBJ2-5
v_gene: TRBV20-1

CDR3aa: CASSFQDSSSYEQYF
CDR3nt: TGCGCCAGCAGCTTCCAGGACAGCAGCTCCTACGAGCAGTACTTC
d_gene: -
abundance: -
j_gene: TRBJ2-7
v_gene: TRBV5-1

CDR3aa: CASSFGNEQYF
CDR3nt: TGTGCCAGCAGTTTCGGGAACGAGCAGTACTTC
d_gene: -
abundance: many
j_gene: TRBJ2-7
v_gene: TRBV12-3/TRBV12-4

CDR3aa: CASSPNSGRAINEQFF
CDR3nt: TGTGCCAGCAGCCCAAATAGCGGGAGGGCCATAAATGAGCAGTTCTTC
d_gene: TRBD2
abundance: -
j_gene: TRBJ2-1
v_gene: TRBV13

CDR3aa: CASSYSSRQVGTDTQYF
CDR3nt: TGTGCCAGCAGTTACTCCTCGCGACAGGTGGGCACAGATACGCAGTATTTT
d_gene: -
abundance: -
j_gene: TRBJ2-3
v_gene: TRBV6-6

CDR3aa: CASSQQGEANYGYTF
CDR3nt: TGTGCCAGCAGTCAACAGGGGGAGGCTAACTATGGCTACACCTTC
d_gene: TRBD1
abundance: -
j_gene: TRBJ1-2
v_gene: TRBV12-3/TRBV12-4

CDR3aa: CASSQAGMNTEAFF
CDR3nt: TGTGCCAGCAGCCAAGCGGGGATGAACACTGAAGCTTTCTTT
d_gene: -
abundance: -
j_gene: TRBJ1-1
v_gene: TRBV3-1

CDR3aa: CASSSSLHTQYF
CDR3nt: TGTGCCAGCAGTAGTAGTCTCCATACGCAGTATTTT
d_gene: -
abundance: -
j_gene: TRBJ2-3
v_gene: TRBV12-3/TRBV12-4

CDR3aa: CASIPGRGTDTQYF
CDR3nt: TGTGCCAGCATTCCGGGCCGAGGCACAGATACGCAGTATTTT
d_gene: -
abundance: once
j_gene: TRBJ2-3
v_gene: TRBV6-6

CDR3aa: CASSYAGEAFF
CDR3nt: TGTGCCAGCAGTTATGCGGGGGAAGCTTTCTTT
d_gene: -
abundance: -
j_gene: TRBJ1-1
v_gene: TRBV6-5

CDR3aa: CASSVGAEGYTF
CDR3nt: TGTGCCAGCAGCGTAGGCGCGGAAGGCTACACCTTC
d_gene: -
abundance: few
j_gene: TRBJ1-2
v_gene: TRBV9

CDR3aa: CSARDSLGTSGRRSSYNEQFF
CDR3nt: TGCAGTGCTAGAGATAGTCTCGGGACTAGCGGGAGGCGGAGCTCCTACAATGAGCAGTTCTTC
d_gene: TRBD2
abundance: -
j_gene: TRBJ2-1
v_gene: TRBV20-1

CDR3aa: CASSLAARSGETQYF
CDR3nt: TGCGCCAGCAGCTTGGCCGCTCGTTCCGGAGAGACCCAGTACTTC
d_gene: -
abundance: -
j_gene: TRBJ2-5
v_gene: TRBV5-1

CDR3aa: CASSPGTSGGETQYF
CDR3nt: TGTGCCAGCAGCCCCGGGACTAGCGGGGGAGAGACCCAGTACTTC
d_gene: TRBD2
abundance: -
j_gene: TRBJ2-5
v_gene: TRBV7-8

CDR3aa: CASSPDGQANYGYTF
CDR3nt: TGCGCCAGCAGCCCCGATGGGCAGGCTAACTATGGCTACACCTTC
d_gene: -
abundance: -
j_gene: TRBJ1-2
v_gene: TRBV5-1

CDR3aa: CSASEGDSEQFF
CDR3nt: TGCAGTGCTAGTGAAGGGGACTCTGAGCAGTTCTTC
d_gene: -
abundance: -
j_gene: TRBJ2-1
v_gene: TRBV20-1

CDR3aa: CSARHRGRTNTDTQYF
CDR3nt: TGCAGTGCTAGACACCGGGGACGGACTAACACAGATACGCAGTATTTT
d_gene: -
abundance: few
j_gene: TRBJ2-3
v_gene: TRBV20-1

CDR3aa: CASMRQGTNNSPLHF
CDR3nt: TGTGCCAGCATGCGACAGGGAACGAATAATTCACCCCTCCACTTT
d_gene: TRBD1
abundance: -
j_gene: TRBJ1-6
v_gene: TRBV7-8

CDR3aa: CSAWGRKSGTGKPSYEQYF
CDR3nt: TGCAGTGCTTGGGGCAGGAAATCGGGGACAGGGAAACCCTCCTACGAGCAGTACTTC
d_gene: TRBD1
abundance: -
j_gene: TRBJ2-7
v_gene: TRBV20-1

CDR3aa: CAWSVPVGADYGYTF
CDR3nt: TGTGCCTGGAGTGTACCGGTGGGGGCTGACTATGGCTACACCTTC
d_gene: -
abundance: -
j_gene: TRBJ1-2
v_gene: TRBV30

CDR3aa: CATSRDGAVLNEQFF
CDR3nt: TGTGCCACCAGCAGAGATGGTGCGGTCCTCAATGAGCAGTTCTTC
d_gene: -
abundance: -
j_gene: TRBJ2-1
v_gene: TRBV15

CDR3aa: CSVEDGRRAGYEQYF
CDR3nt: TGCAGCGTTGAAGATGGAAGGAGGGCGGGATACGAGCAGTACTTC
d_gene: -
abundance: -
j_gene: TRBJ2-7
v_gene: TRBV29-1

CDR3aa: CASSQDRGLQYF
CDR3nt: TGCGCCAGCAGCCAAGATCGGGGGCTACAGTACTTC
d_gene: -
abundance: -
j_gene: TRBJ2-5
v_gene: TRBV4-1

CDR3aa: CASSTRGPGENIQYF
CDR3nt: TGCGCCAGCAGCACCCGTGGTCCGGGGGAGAACATTCAGTACTTC
d_gene: -
abundance: -
j_gene: TRBJ2-4
v_gene: TRBV5-1

CDR3aa: CASSDKRETYEQYF
CDR3nt: TGTGCCAGCAGTGATAAACGGGAGACCTACGAGCAGTACTTC
d_gene: -
abundance: -
j_gene: TRBJ2-7
v_gene: TRBV6-1